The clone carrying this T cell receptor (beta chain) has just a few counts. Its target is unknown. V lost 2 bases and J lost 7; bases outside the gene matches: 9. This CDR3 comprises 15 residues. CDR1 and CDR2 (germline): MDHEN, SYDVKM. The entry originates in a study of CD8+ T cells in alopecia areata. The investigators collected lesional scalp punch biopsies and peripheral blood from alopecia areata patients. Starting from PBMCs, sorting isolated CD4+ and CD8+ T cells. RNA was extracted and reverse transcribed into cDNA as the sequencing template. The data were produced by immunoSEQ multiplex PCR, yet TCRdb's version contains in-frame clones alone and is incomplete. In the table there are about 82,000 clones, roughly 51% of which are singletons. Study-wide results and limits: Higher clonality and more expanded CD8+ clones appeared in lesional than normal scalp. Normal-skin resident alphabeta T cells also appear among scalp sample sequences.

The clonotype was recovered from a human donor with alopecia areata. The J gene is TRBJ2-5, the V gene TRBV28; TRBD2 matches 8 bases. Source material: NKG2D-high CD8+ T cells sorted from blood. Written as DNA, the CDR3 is TGTGCCAGCAGTTTAACCCGGGAGGGCCTGGGGACCCAGTACTTC. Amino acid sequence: CASSLTREGLGTQYF.